The T cell receptor beta chain described here comes from a study of T cell repertoires in cytomegalovirus infection. Background on the study: Peptides in the study included HLA-C-restricted and HLA-B-restricted CMV epitopes. Based on public TCR beta signatures, there were indications of CMV infection and of a matching HLA type.

Study-wide results and limits: CMV-specific HLA-C-restricted TCR beta clonotypes dominated the ex vivo response.

TCRdb analysed the reads with MiXCR anew, one entry per CDR3 protein. The data show some 920,000 distinct CDR3 sequences, around 32% seen once. The V gene's germline CDR1 is MGHRA and CDR2 YSYEKL. The V and J ends lost 0 bases and 0 bases respectively, with 5 bases between them. The CDR3 is 14 residues long. This clonotype has a handful of counts. Its antigen is currently unknown. The sample in question was cultured CD8+ T cells from PBMCs, obtained from culture after CMV antigen stimulation. The chain joins TRBV4-1 to TRBJ1-1, with D unresolved. This receptor was obtained from a human donor in good health (CMV status not recorded). Some clones in this sample may be carry-over from other donors' samples. CDR3 coding DNA: TGCGCCAGCAGCCAAGATGACATGAACACTGAAGCTTTCTTT. It encodes CASSQDDMNTEAFF.